The clone carrying this TCR beta chain came up once. Preparation of the TCRbeta library involved a method that used unique molecular identifiers. TCRdb fed the PCR reads into MiXCR, producing one record per CDR3 protein. Here the sample spans approximately 510,000 distinct CDR3 sequences, about a sixth being singletons. The V gene lost 5 bases and the J gene lost 2 bases, with 14 bases spanning the gap. The germline CDR1 and CDR2 sequences are MNHNS and SASEGT. The CDR3 spans 15 residues. These data belong to a study of T-cell reconstitution after alpha-beta-depleted transplantation in children. The TCR originated in a human donor who donated a stem cell graft to a child with acute lymphoblastic leukemia. The material sequenced was PBMCs from the stem cell graft donor, taken from the stem cell graft. The chain links TRBV6-1 to TRBJ2-3; possible D gene TRBD2, 6 bases. The CDR3 protein is CASSPPGLITDTQYF. The CDR3 DNA reads TGTGCCAGCAGTCCCCCGGGACTGATCACAGATACGCAGTATTTT.